The T cell receptor (beta chain) described here comes from a study of T cells after yellow fever vaccination. Study context: It was SMART-Seq v4 Ultra Low Input that prepared the fractions with low cell numbers. Study-wide points: Once the booster was given, most primary-vaccination clones reappeared, at about 96% for CD4 and around 90% for CD8. Researchers cautioned that FACS-sorted repertoires could harbor abundant clonotypes contaminating from the bulk population.

Concerning this clonotype: The antigen remains unidentified.

UMIs and a universal primer site were added when TCR cDNA was made by 5'RACE template switching. TCRdb re-called the 5' RACE reads with MiXCR, one entry per CDR3 protein. In the table there are under 600,000 distinct CDR3 sequences, about 13% of which are singletons. Trimming took 3 bases from V and 0 from J; bases not matched to a gene: 14. The CDR3 loop spans 19 amino acids. Germline V gene sequence: CDR1 SGHVS, CDR2 FNYEAQ. Here the sequenced sample was PBMCs, taken on the day of the yellow fever booster vaccination. The TCR was taken from a man younger than 40 who received the YFV17D yellow fever vaccine. V is TRBV7-6 and J is TRBJ1-1; 9 bases are a match to TRBD1. The CDR3 DNA follows: TGTGCCAGCAGCTTCAAACCCCCGGGACAGGGCTTTATGAACACTGAAGCTTTCTTT. Its translation: CASSFKPPGQGFMNTEAFF.